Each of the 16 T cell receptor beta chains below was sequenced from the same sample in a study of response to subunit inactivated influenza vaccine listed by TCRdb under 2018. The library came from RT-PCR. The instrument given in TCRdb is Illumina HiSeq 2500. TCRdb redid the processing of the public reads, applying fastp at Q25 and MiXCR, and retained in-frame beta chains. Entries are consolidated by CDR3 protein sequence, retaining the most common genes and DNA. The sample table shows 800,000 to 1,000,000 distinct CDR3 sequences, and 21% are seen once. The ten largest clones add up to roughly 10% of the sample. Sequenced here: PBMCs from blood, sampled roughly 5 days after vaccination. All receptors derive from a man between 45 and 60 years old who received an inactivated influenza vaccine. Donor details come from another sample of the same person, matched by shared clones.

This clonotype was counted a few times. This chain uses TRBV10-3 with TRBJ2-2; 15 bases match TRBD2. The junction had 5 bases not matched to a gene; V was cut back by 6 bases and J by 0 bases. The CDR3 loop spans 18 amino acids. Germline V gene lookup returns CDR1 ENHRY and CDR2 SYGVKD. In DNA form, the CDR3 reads TGTGCCATCAGAAGGGGACTAGCGGGAGGAACGAACACCGGGGAGCTGTTTTTT. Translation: CAIRRGLAGGTNTGELFF.

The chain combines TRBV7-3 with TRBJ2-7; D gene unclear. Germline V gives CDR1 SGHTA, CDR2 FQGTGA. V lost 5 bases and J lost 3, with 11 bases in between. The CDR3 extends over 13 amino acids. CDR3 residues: CASSPSPNYEQYF. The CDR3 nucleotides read TGTGCCAGCAGCCCCTCCCCTAACTACGAGCAGTACTTC.

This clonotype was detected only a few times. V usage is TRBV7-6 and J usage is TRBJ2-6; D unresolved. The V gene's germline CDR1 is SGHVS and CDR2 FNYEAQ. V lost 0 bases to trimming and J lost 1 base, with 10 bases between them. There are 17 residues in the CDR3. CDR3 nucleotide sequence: TGTGCCAGCAGCTTAGCAGGCAGGCAGTCTGGGGCCAACGTCCTGACTTTC. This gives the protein CASSLAGRQSGANVLTF.

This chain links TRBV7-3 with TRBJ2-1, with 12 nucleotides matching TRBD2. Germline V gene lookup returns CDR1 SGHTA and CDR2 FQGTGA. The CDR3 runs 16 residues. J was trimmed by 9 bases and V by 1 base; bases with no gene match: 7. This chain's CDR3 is CASSLRASGRATEQFF. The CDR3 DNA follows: TGTGCCAGCAGCTTAAGGGCTAGCGGGAGGGCCACTGAGCAGTTCTTC.

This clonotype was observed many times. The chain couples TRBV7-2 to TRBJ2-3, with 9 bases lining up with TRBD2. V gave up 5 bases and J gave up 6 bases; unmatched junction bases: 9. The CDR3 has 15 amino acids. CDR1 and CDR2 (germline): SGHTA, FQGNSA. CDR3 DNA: TGTGCCAGCAGCCTGAGGACTAGCGCCGCCGATACGCAGTATTTT. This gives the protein CASSLRTSAADTQYF. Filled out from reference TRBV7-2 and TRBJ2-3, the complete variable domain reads GAGVSQSPSNKVTEKGKDVELRCDPISGHTALYWYRQSLGQGLEFLIYFQGNSAPDKSGLPSDRFSAERTGGSVSTLTIQRTQQEDSAVYLCASSLRTSAADTQYFGPGTRLTVL.

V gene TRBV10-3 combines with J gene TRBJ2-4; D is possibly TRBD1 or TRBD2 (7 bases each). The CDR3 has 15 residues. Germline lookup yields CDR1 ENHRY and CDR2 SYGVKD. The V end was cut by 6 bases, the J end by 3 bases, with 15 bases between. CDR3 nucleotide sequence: TGTGCCATCAGCAGACAGGGAGGGATCAAAAACATTCAGTACTTC. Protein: CAISRQGGIKNIQYF.

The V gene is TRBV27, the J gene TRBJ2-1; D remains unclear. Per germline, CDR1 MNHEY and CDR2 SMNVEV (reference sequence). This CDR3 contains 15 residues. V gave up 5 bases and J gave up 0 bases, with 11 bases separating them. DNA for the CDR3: TGTGCCAGCAGTCCAGTCAGGAGCTCCTACAATGAGCAGTTCTTC. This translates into CASSPVRSSYNEQFF.

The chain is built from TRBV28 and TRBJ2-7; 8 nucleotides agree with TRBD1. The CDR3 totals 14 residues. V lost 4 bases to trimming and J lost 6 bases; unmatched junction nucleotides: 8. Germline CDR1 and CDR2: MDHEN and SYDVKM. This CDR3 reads CASSSRTGIGEQYF. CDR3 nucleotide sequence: TGTGCCAGCAGTTCCCGGACAGGGATCGGCGAGCAGTACTTC. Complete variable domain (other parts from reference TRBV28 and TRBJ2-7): DVKVTQSSRYLVKRTGEKVFLECVQDMDHENMFWYRQDPGLGLRLIYFSYDVKMKEKGDIPEGYSVSREKKERFSLILESASTNQTSMYLCASSSRTGIGEQYFGPGTRLTVT.

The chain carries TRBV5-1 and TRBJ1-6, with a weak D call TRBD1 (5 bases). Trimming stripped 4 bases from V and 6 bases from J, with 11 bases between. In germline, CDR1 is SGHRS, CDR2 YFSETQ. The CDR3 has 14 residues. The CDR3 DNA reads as TGCGCCAGCAGCACGGGGGGGGTTAATTCACCCCTCCACTTT. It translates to CASSTGGVNSPLHF.

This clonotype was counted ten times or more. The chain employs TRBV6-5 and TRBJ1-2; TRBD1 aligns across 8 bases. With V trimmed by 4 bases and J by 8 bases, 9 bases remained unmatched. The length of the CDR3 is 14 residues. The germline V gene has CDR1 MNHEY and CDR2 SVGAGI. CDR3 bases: TGTGCCAGCAGTTCCCGGACAGGGCTGGGGGGCTACACCTTC. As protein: CASSSRTGLGGYTF.

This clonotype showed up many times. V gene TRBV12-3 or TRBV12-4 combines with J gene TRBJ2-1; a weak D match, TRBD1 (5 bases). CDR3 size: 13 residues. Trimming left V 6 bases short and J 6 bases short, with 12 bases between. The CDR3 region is CASRPQASNEQFF. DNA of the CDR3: TGTGCCAGCAGGCCACAGGCCTCCAATGAGCAGTTCTTC.

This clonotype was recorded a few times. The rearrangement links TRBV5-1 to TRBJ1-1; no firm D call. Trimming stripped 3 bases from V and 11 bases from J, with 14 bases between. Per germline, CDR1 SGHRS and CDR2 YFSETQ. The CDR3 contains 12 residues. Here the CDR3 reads CASSYDPGEAFF. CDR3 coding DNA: TGCGCCAGCAGCTACGATCCCGGTGAGGCTTTCTTT.

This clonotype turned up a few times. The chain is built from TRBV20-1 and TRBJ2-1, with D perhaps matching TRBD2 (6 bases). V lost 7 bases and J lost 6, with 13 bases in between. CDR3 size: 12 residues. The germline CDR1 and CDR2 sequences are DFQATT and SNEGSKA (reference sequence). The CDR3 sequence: CSGFAGINEQFF. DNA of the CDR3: TGCAGTGGTTTCGCGGGGATCAATGAGCAGTTCTTC.

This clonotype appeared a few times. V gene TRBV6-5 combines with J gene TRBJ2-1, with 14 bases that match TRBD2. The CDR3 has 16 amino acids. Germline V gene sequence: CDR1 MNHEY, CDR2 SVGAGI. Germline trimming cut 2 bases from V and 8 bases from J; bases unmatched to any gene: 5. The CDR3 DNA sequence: TGTGCCAGCAGTTACGGACTAGCGGGAGGAAGGGATGAGCAGTTCTTC. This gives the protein CASSYGLAGGRDEQFF.

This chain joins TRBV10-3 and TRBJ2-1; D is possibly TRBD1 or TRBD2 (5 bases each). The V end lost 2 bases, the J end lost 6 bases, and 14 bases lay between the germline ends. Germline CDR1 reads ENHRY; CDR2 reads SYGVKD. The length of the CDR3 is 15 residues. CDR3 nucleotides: TGTGCCATCAGTGAGGCGAGCACCGGGGCCAATGAGCAGTTCTTC. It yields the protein CAISEASTGANEQFF.

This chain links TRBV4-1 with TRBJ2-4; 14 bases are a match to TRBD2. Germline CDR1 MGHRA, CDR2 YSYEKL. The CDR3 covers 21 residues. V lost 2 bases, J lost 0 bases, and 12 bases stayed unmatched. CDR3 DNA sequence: TGCGCCAGCAGCCAACCCGGGACTAGCGGGGGAGCAGGGCTAGCCAAAAACATTCAGTACTTC. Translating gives CASSQPGTSGGAGLAKNIQYF.